This T cell receptor beta chain was retrieved from a study of T cell clones after liver transplantation. Only in-frame clones appear in the TCRdb table, and some are missing; sequencing was by immunoSEQ multiplex PCR. This table has approximately 65,000 clones, over 90% appearing once. Germline CDR1 and CDR2: SQVTM and ANQGSEA. The CDR3 covers 11 residues. V was trimmed by 5 bases and J by 3 bases, leaving 7 bases between them. The source of this sequence is a human patient who received a liver transplant. Some T cells could come from the graft donor. The sample was CD4+ T cells from blood, taken about 27 months after liver transplant. The J gene is TRBJ1-1, the V gene TRBV29-1; no clear D. CDR3 sequence: CSVPWDTEAFF. The CDR3 nucleotides are TGCAGCGTTCCCTGGGACACTGAAGCTTTCTTT.